This TCR beta chain emerged from a study of regulatory T cells in long-lasting Graves disease. Study conclusions and caveats: TCR diversity in persistent Graves' patients was below that of newly diagnosed ones.

This clonotype was seen more than once but under ten times. Its antigen is as yet unknown. The CDR3 has 13 residues. Trimming removed 6 bases from V and 5 bases from J; junction bases left unmatched: 6. Germline lookup yields CDR1 MNHNS and CDR2 SASEGT. Time point noted: newly diagnosed GD, antithyroid drugs for less than 3 months. The TCR library was prepared using RNA isolated from PBMCs. Library construction for TCR beta used iRepertoire HTBI primers and Arm-PCR of CDR3 regions. TCRdb processed the multiplex PCR reads anew with MiXCR; each CDR3 protein has one entry. Here the sample spans about 520,000 distinct CDR3 sequences, more than 10% being singletons. Separately, the same data were catalogued under a study of T cells in Graves' hyperthyroidism and ophthalmopathy. That investigation notes: Aged 18 to 65, the patients had hyperthyroidism that was newly diagnosed and had lasted under 2 months.

This chain uses TRBV6-1 with TRBJ1-1; 7 nucleotides align to TRBD1. Specimen: peripheral blood mononuclear cells (PBMCs), collected at new diagnosis, from a patient treated with antithyroid drugs. This clonotype was obtained from a woman aged 30 to 39 with Graves disease. CDR3 coding DNA: TGTGCCAGCAGGGCCCCAGGGGGTACTGAAGCTTTCTTT. It yields the protein CASRAPGGTEAFF.